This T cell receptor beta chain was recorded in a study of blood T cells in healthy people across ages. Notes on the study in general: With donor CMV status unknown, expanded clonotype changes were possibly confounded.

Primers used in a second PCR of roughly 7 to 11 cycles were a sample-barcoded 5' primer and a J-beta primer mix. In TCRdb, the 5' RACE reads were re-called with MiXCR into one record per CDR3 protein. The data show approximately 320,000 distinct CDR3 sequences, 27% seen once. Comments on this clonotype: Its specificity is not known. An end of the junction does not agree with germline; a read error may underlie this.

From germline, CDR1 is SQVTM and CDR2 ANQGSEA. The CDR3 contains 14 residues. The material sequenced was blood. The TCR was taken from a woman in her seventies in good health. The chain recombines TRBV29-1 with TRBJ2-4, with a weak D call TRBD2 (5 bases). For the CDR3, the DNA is TGCAGCGTTGTTGGGGTCCTAGCCAAAAACATTCAGTCCTTC. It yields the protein CSVVGVLAKNIQSF.